A selection of T cell receptor beta chains follows, all from one sample in a study of shared clonotypes between healthy human individuals. The repertoire was sequenced with immunoSEQ multiplex PCR; TCRdb's copy has only in-frame clones and lacks some. Here the sample spans about 300,000 clones, approximately 79% being singletons. The sample taken for sequencing was memory CD4+ T cells sorted from blood. These receptor sequences come from a man aged 25 to 45 in good health. The CDR3 runs from the conserved cysteine through the conserved F or W. The D gene is left open where the match is weak.

J gene,D gene,V gene,CDR3 protein
TRBJ2-7,TRBD2,TRBV9,CASSVAGTSQSYEQYF
TRBJ1-5,-,TRBV7-8,CASSLVSGQPQHF
TRBJ2-7,-,TRBV7-2,CASSFGTISYEQYF
TRBJ2-5,TRBD1,TRBV14,CASSNRGETQYF
TRBJ2-1,-,TRBV7-2,CASSPTSSALGFF
TRBJ2-1,-,TRBV7-8,CASSLGVKADNEQFF
TRBJ1-2,-,TRBV4-1,CASSPLGEGVNYGYTF
TRBJ2-2,-,TRBV10-1,CASSDPNTGELFF
TRBJ1-5,-,TRBV10-3,CAISESTADQPQHF
TRBJ1-2,-,TRBV11-2,CASSQRRDGYGYTF
TRBJ2-5,-,TRBV30,CAWSPSLKDSQYF
TRBJ2-7,-,TRBV2,CASSDWGRSSYEQYF